This passage covers 19 T cell receptor beta chains from one sample sequenced in a study of persistence of HIV-infected CD4 T cells. Their target antigens are unknown. Sequencing used immunoSEQ version 4 in survey mode. The protocol was immunoSEQ multiplex PCR, while the TCRdb copy is restricted to in-frame clones and leaves out a portion. Here the sample spans about 40,000 clones, around 82% being singletons. The stimulus was an HIV-1 Gag 15-mer peptide pool, approximately 0.93 ug/peptide/mL. Memory cells lacking CD40L and CD69 with high CD45RO were sorted. The sample in question was CD4+ T cells sorted from PBMCs after roughly 20-hour stimulation, obtained from a patient who received antiretroviral therapy. The receptors stem from an adult man with HIV who was CMV-seropositive.

The chain carries TRBV6-5 and TRBJ2-6; D is possibly TRBD1 (6 bases). The CDR3 has 16 residues. Germline assignment: CDR1 MNHEY and CDR2 SVGAGI. The ends were cut back, 0 bases at V and 4 bases at J, with 10 bases in the middle. This CDR3 reads CASSYSDRFGANVLTF. CDR3 nucleotide sequence: TGTGCCAGCAGTTACTCCGACAGGTTCGGGGCCAACGTCCTGACTTTC.

This chain links TRBV4-3 with TRBJ1-2, with TRBD1 as a possible D gene (6 bases). This CDR3 is built from 15 residues. CDR1 is LGHNA, CDR2 YSLEER, per germline. V was clipped by 2 bases and J by 4 bases, with 14 bases between them. CDR3 amino acids: CASSQKDSSSYGYTF. CDR3 sequence (DNA): TGCGCCAGCAGCCAAAAGGACAGTTCAAGCTATGGCTACACCTTC.

The rearrangement uses TRBV19 and TRBJ1-5; no reliable D call. This CDR3 region has 15 residues. Germline V gene lookup returns CDR1 LNHDA and CDR2 SQIVND (reference sequence). The germline V and J ends were trimmed by 1 base and 0 bases, with 7 bases remaining between them. The DNA of the CDR3 is TGTGCCAGTAGTATAGCAACACCTAGCAATCAGCCCCAGCATTTT. It encodes CASSIATPSNQPQHF. Using reference TRBV19 and TRBJ1-5 for the parts outside the CDR3, the full variable domain is DGGITQSPKYLFRKEGQNVTLSCEQNLNHDAMYWYRQDPGQGLRLIYYSQIVNDFQKGDIAEGYSVSREKKESFPLTVTSAQKNPTAFYLCASSIATPSNQPQHFGDGTRLSIL.

V and J are TRBV18 and TRBJ2-1; 9 bases agree with TRBD1. This CDR3 has 22 amino acids. Germline loops: CDR1 KGHSH, CDR2 LQKENI. V was pared by 6 bases and J by 4 bases, with 28 bases of the junction left unmatched. The CDR3 is CASSRTVQGAGGTHSPYNEQFF. The CDR3 coding sequence is TGTGCCAGCTCCCGTACCGTACAGGGGGCAGGGGGGACCCACTCTCCGTACAATGAGCAGTTCTTC.

V gene TRBV20-1 combines with J gene TRBJ1-2; 8 nucleotides align to TRBD1. The germline gives CDR1 DFQATT, CDR2 SNEGSKA (reference sequence). With 3 bases clipped from V and 8 bases from J, the junction kept 8 bases outside the gene matches. This CDR3 has 13 residues. The CDR3 loop is CSASPGDRGGYTF. CDR3 bases: TGCAGTGCTAGTCCCGGAGACAGGGGAGGCTACACCTTC.

This rearrangement joins TRBV5-1 to TRBJ2-7; 7 bases align to TRBD1. V shed 3 bases, J shed 0 bases, and the junction held 3 bases outside the gene matches. The CDR3 is 14 amino acids. Germline V gene lookup returns CDR1 SGHRS and CDR2 YFSETQ. The CDR3 bases are TGCGCCAGCAGCTCAGCAGGGGGCTCCTACGAGCAGTACTTC. Its protein is CASSSAGGSYEQYF.

The chain has TRBV15 and TRBJ1-1, with a weak D call TRBD1 (6 bases). Trimming stripped 5 bases from V and 1 base from J, with 11 bases between. This CDR3 region has 14 residues. Per germline, CDR1 LNHNV and CDR2 YYDKDF (reference sequence). CDR3 coding DNA: TGTGCCACCAGCCAGGGGCGGCGGAACACTGAAGCTTTCTTT. It codes for CATSQGRRNTEAFF. The entire variable domain, with the rest obtained from reference TRBV15 and TRBJ1-1, is as follows: DAMVIQNPRYQVTQFGKPVTLSCSQTLNHNVMYWYQQKSSQAPKLLFHYYDKDFNNEADTPDNFQSRRPNTSFCFLDIRSPGLGDTAMYLCATSQGRRNTEAFFGQGTRLTVV.

The rearrangement links TRBV4-2 to TRBJ2-3; D is unclear. V lost 4 bases and J 0 bases, leaving 5 bases between the germline ends. Germline V gene data show CDR1 as LGHNA and CDR2 as YNFKEQ. This CDR3 comprises 13 residues. The CDR3 DNA reads as TGTGCCAGCAGCCGCGACAGCACAGATACGCAGTATTTT. Translated, it gives CASSRDSTDTQYF.

This chain links TRBV19 with TRBJ2-2, with 8 positions matching TRBD1. The CDR3 length is 16 residues. V was clipped by 1 base and J by 5 bases; unmatched bases: 6. CDR1 is LNHDA, CDR2 SQIVND, per germline (reference sequence). The CDR3, as DNA: TGTGCCAGTAGTATAGTTCGGCAGGGGGCAACCGGGGAGCTGTTTTTT. Its translation: CASSIVRQGATGELFF. The full variable domain, with the rest looked up from reference TRBV19 and TRBJ2-2, is DGGITQSPKYLFRKEGQNVTLSCEQNLNHDAMYWYRQDPGQGLRLIYYSQIVNDFQKGDIAEGYSVSREKKESFPLTVTSAQKNPTAFYLCASSIVRQGATGELFFGEGSRLTVL.

J is TRBJ2-1 and V is TRBV19; possibly TRBD1 for D (7 bases). Trimming removed 0 bases at V and 12 bases at J, with 12 bases between. This CDR3 spans 13 amino acids. The germline CDR1 and CDR2 sequences are LNHDA and SQIVND (reference sequence). The CDR3 nucleotides read TGTGCCAGTAGTATAGATGGGCGGGACAGGCAGTTCTTC. Amino acids: CASSIDGRDRQFF.

The chain couples TRBV9 to TRBJ1-2, with D perhaps matching TRBD1 (6 bases). Looked up from germline, CDR1 is SGDLS and CDR2 is YYNGEE. Trimming pared 4 bases from V and 6 bases from J, leaving 16 bases between. The CDR3 sequence is 14 residues long. CDR3 coding DNA: TGTGCCAGCAGCCTAGGACAGCCGGCGGATGGCTACACCTTC. This gives the protein CASSLGQPADGYTF.

J is TRBJ2-3 and V is TRBV7-2; no reliable D call. With 5 bases removed from V and 0 bases from J, the gap between germline ends came to 6 bases. The CDR3 totals 13 residues. Germline CDR1 SGHTA, CDR2 FQGNSA. This chain's CDR3 is CASSPGSTDTQYF. DNA for the CDR3: TGTGCCAGCAGCCCAGGTAGCACAGATACGCAGTATTTT.

This clone has a single count. The chain uses TRBV7-8 and TRBJ2-7; tentative D call: TRBD2 (7 bases). The length of the CDR3 is 15 residues. Per germline, CDR1 SGHVS and CDR2 FQNEAQ. Trimming pared 1 base from V and 4 bases from J, leaving 14 bases between. The DNA of the CDR3 is TGTGCCAGCAGCTTAGTAGGGGGGGGTCTATACGAGCAGTACTTC. Residues: CASSLVGGGLYEQYF.

This chain uses TRBV19 with TRBJ1-1; D uncertain. CDR3 length: 16 amino acids. Germline V gene data show CDR1 as LNHDA and CDR2 as SQIVND (reference sequence). The V end lost 0 bases, the J end lost 0 bases, and 11 bases lay between the germline ends. This CDR3 reads CASSIDGSRMNTEAFF. The DNA of the CDR3 is TGTGCCAGTAGTATAGATGGAAGCCGGATGAACACTGAAGCTTTCTTT. Using reference TRBV19 and TRBJ1-1 for the parts outside the CDR3, the full variable domain is DGGITQSPKYLFRKEGQNVTLSCEQNLNHDAMYWYRQDPGQGLRLIYYSQIVNDFQKGDIAEGYSVSREKKESFPLTVTSAQKNPTAFYLCASSIDGSRMNTEAFFGQGTRLTVV.

The chain couples TRBV27 to TRBJ1-2, with D perhaps TRBD1 (6 bases). The germline CDR1 and CDR2 sequences are MNHEY and SMNVEV (reference sequence). This CDR3 comprises 16 residues. V was trimmed by 4 bases and J by 2 bases, leaving 17 bases between them. CDR3 protein: CASSSRRQARNYGYTF. In nucleotides, the CDR3 is TGTGCCAGCAGTTCTCGGAGACAGGCACGGAACTATGGCTACACCTTC.

The chain recombines TRBV12-3 or TRBV12-4 with TRBJ2-2; D not certain. The CDR3 extends over 13 amino acids. Trimming cost V 3 bases and J 4 bases, with 6 bases left between them. DNA for the CDR3: TGTGCCAGCAGTTTCCTAACCACCGGGGAGCTGTTTTTT. This codes for CASSFLTTGELFF.

This chain joins TRBV18 and TRBJ1-1, with 9 bases aligning to TRBD1. This CDR3 spans 12 amino acids. Germline CDR1 reads KGHSH; CDR2 reads LQKENI. The ends lost 2 bases at V and 11 bases at J; junction bases unmatched: 3. CDR3 amino acids: CASSPGQGNAFF. CDR3 coding DNA: TGTGCCAGCTCACCAGGACAGGGGAACGCTTTCTTT.

This clone was detected a few times. The V gene is TRBV7-8, the J gene TRBJ2-1; D possibly corresponds to TRBD1 (6 bases). V was cut by 5 bases and J by 0 bases, with 17 bases left in between. The CDR3 contains 17 residues. Germline values: CDR1 SGHVS, CDR2 FQNEAQ. The CDR3 loop is CASSLSRGASSYNEQFF. Here the CDR3 DNA reads TGTGCCAGCAGCCTTTCCAGGGGCGCTAGCTCCTACAATGAGCAGTTCTTC.

The genes are TRBV19 and TRBJ1-5; D gene unclear. Germline lookup yields CDR1 LNHDA and CDR2 SQIVND (reference sequence). Trimming stripped 5 bases from V and 2 bases from J, with 16 bases between. The CDR3 covers 16 residues. The CDR3 coding sequence is TGTGCCAGTAGTCGGACCCCGCAAAGAGGCAATCAGCCCCAGCATTTT. This sequence encodes CASSRTPQRGNQPQHF.